This note documents a single TCR beta chain sequence. This sample is drawn from a study of blood T cell repertoires in COVID-19. Study-level background: Acute and convalescent COVID-19 samples came from the United States, Italy and Spain. The cDNA or gDNA used as material had been derived from T cells, B-cell-depleted T cells, or PBMCs.

In the source study's methods: Estimates of nucleated cell counts were drawn from the amplification of reference gene primers. Measured with immunoSEQ multiplex PCR; TCRdb has only the in-frame clones, and not every one. V and J calls and clone size come straight from that table; D and trimming were deduced from the DNA. The sample contains fewer than 100,000 clones, 75% to 95% of which appear only once. The source of this sequence is a woman older than 75 with acute or convalescent COVID-19. Sequencing used peripheral blood.

In DNA, the CDR3 is TGTGCCAGTAGTACGGGACAGGGTGCCGGGGAGCTGTTTTTT. Translated: CASSTGQGAGELFF. This rearrangement joins TRBV19 to TRBJ2-2; 9 bases map to TRBD1. The CDR3 has 14 amino acids. V lost 4 bases to trimming and J lost 6 bases; unmatched junction nucleotides: 3. CDR1 is LNHDA, CDR2 SQIVND, per germline (reference sequence).